This T cell receptor (beta chain) comes out of a study of T cells in women clearing cervical HPV infection. Study results and limitations: Combining TCR richness with V gene abundances gave approximately 0.8 AUC. CIN3+ cases had significantly higher TCR richness than controls; evenness did not differ.

As concerns this clone: Its matching antigen is unknown.

Genomic DNA, averaging around 1,200 ng per sample, yielded TCR beta CDR3 via immunoSEQ. Assay: immunoSEQ multiplex PCR; the TCRdb copy retains only in-frame clones and omits some. This listing includes some 21,000 clones. Sequenced sample: blood buffy coat. The TCR sequence derives from a woman between 18 and 75 years old with a cervical HPV16 infection that either progressed to CIN3+ or cleared (not recorded which).

CDR3 DNA (partial): TGTGCCAGCGGCCAGACAGGGTACGAG. Encoded protein: CASGQTGYE. The entire CDR3 reads CASGQTGYEQYF. The chain joins TRBV5-6 to TRBJ2-7; 7 bases match TRBD1. With the read ending 3 residues before the CDR3 end, the germline J gene is used to fill in that end. V gave up 7 bases and J gave up 4 bases; unmatched junction bases: 5. Germline-derived CDR1 and CDR2 are SGHDT and YYEEEE. The CDR3 spans 12 residues.